This record covers a single TCR beta chain. The data were obtained in a study of blood T cell repertoires in COVID-19. As for the study in general: Sites in the United States, Italy and Spain provided acute and convalescent COVID-19 samples. T cells, B-cell-depleted T cells, or PBMCs provided the cDNA or gDNA that served as material.

The authors' processing: Estimated nucleated cell counts came from reference gene primer amplification. Here immunoSEQ multiplex PCR was the method, and the copy in TCRdb shows in-frame clones only, minus some. V, J and clone size reflect that table, while D and trimming were determined from the DNA. The sample includes some 58,000 clones, about nine tenths of them seen just once. V was shortened by 3 bases and J by 5 bases, with 11 bases between the two germline ends. Germline V gene lookup returns CDR1 SGHNT and CDR2 YENEEA. CDR3 size: 15 residues. This sequence was found in a man aged 35 to 55 with acute or convalescent COVID-19. Source material: peripheral blood. The V gene is TRBV11-3, the J gene TRBJ1-6, with a weak D call TRBD1 (5 bases). The CDR3 reads CASSLGGFDNSPLHF. For the CDR3, the DNA is TGTGCCAGCAGCTTGGGGGGATTCGATAATTCACCCCTCCACTTT.